The present TCR beta chain was sequenced within a study of tumor-infiltrating lymphocytes in oesophageal squamous cell carcinoma. V gave up 0 bases and J gave up 13 bases; unmatched junction bases: 16. From germline, CDR1 is SGHAT and CDR2 FQDESV (reference sequence). This CDR3 contains 16 residues. TCRdb analysed the PCR reads with MiXCR anew, one entry per CDR3 protein. The sample shows 8,500 to 14,000 distinct CDR3 sequences, under 60% of them seen only once. The chain combines TRBV11-1 with TRBJ2-5, with 8 bases lining up with TRBD1. The receptor comes from a male donor with esophageal squamous cell carcinoma. Sequenced material: esophageal tumor tissue. CDR3 DNA sequence: TGTGCCAGCAGCTTAGCTTCAGGGGGCCTCACCGGGGAGCTGTACTTC. Residues: CASSLASGGLTGELYF.